Shown below are 29 T cell receptor beta chains from a single sample sequenced in a study of T cell changes during pregnancy in multiple sclerosis. This table comes from immunoSEQ multiplex PCR, and its TCRdb copy is limited to in-frame clones, with some not included. The sample carries tens of thousands of clones, about 93% recorded once. The source was peripheral blood, collected in the first trimester of pregnancy. The receptor set was obtained from a female donor with multiple sclerosis, enrolled in a pregnancy study.

V and J are TRBV4-2 and TRBJ2-3; a weak D match, TRBD2 (6 bases). The ends were cut back, 0 bases at V and 1 base at J, with 14 bases in the middle. The CDR3 sequence is 17 residues long. Germline assignment: CDR1 LGHNA and CDR2 YNFKEQ. The DNA for the CDR3 is TGTGCCAGCAGCCAAGATAGGGGTTCGGGGGGCACAGATACGCAGTATTTT. It yields the protein CASSQDRGSGGTDTQYF.

This clone appeared once. This chain uses TRBV7-9 with TRBJ2-1; a weak D match, TRBD1 (6 bases). Germline values: CDR1 SEHNR, CDR2 FQNEAQ (reference sequence). The CDR3 has 15 residues. V was cut by 8 bases and J by 0 bases, with 14 bases left in between. The CDR3 is CASPHGTNSYNEQFF. As DNA, the CDR3 is TGTGCCAGCCCCCACGGGACAAACTCCTACAATGAGCAGTTCTTC.

The genes are TRBV7-2 and TRBJ2-7; no clear D. Germline CDR1 SGHTA, CDR2 FQGNSA. The CDR3 has 12 amino acids. Trimming pared 5 bases from V and 5 bases from J, leaving 10 bases between. The CDR3 DNA reads TGTGCCAGCAGCAGATACAATGACGAGCAGTACTTC. Amino acid sequence: CASSRYNDEQYF.

The chain uses TRBV7-3 and TRBJ2-6; perhaps TRBD1 as D (7 bases). CDR3 length equals 17 residues. Per germline, CDR1 SGHTA and CDR2 FQGTGA. The V and J ends lost 5 bases and 1 base respectively, with 15 bases between them. CDR3 region: CASSQTGEASGANVLTF. CDR3 coding DNA: TGTGCCAGCAGCCAAACAGGGGAGGCATCTGGGGCCAACGTCCTGACTTTC.

The chain employs TRBV2 and TRBJ2-2; a weak D match, TRBD2 (5 bases). Germline CDR1 SNHLY, CDR2 FYNNEI. The CDR3 length is 16 residues. Deletions cut 1 base from V and 1 base from J, with 10 bases between. The CDR3 loop reads CASSEGRRVNTGELFF. As DNA, the CDR3 is TGTGCCAGCAGTGAAGGCCGGCGGGTGAACACCGGGGAGCTGTTTTTT. The variable domain in full, with the rest retrieved from reference TRBV2 and TRBJ2-2, is EPEVTQTPSHQVTQMGQEVILRCVPISNHLYFYWYRQILGQKVEFLVSFYNNEISEKSEIFDDQFSVERPDGSNFTLKIRSTKLEDSAMYFCASSEGRRVNTGELFFGEGSRLTVL.

This clone was observed once. This sequence joins TRBV19 and TRBJ1-1; 7 nucleotides align to TRBD1. The CDR3 contains 14 residues. V trimming: 5 bases; J trimming: 9 bases; junction bases outside the gene matches: 12. Germline V lookup: CDR1 LNHDA, CDR2 SQIVND (reference sequence). The CDR3 is CASSPGTADNKAFF. CDR3 DNA sequence: TGTGCCAGTAGTCCCGGGACAGCGGACAATAAAGCTTTCTTT.

This clone was picked up one time. The chain carries TRBV19 and TRBJ1-4; D remains ambiguous. Trimming stripped 7 bases from V and 8 bases from J, with 14 bases between. This CDR3 is built from 13 residues. The germline CDR1 and CDR2 sequences are LNHDA and SQIVND (reference sequence). The CDR3 DNA reads as TGTGCCAGTACTACACAGTTTAACGAAAAACTGTTTTTT. It is translated as CASTTQFNEKLFF.

V gene TRBV7-8 combines with J gene TRBJ2-1, with 10 bases matching TRBD2. The CDR3 runs 13 residues. The trim removed 2 bases at V and 10 bases at J, leaving 2 bases unmatched. Germline V gene sequence: CDR1 SGHVS, CDR2 FQNEAQ. CDR3 amino acids: CASSLTSGIEQFF. The CDR3 DNA reads as TGTGCCAGCAGCTTAACTAGCGGGATAGAGCAGTTCTTC.

This clone was found once. V is TRBV7-8 and J is TRBJ2-7; D is ambiguous. Germline V CDR1 and CDR2: SGHVS, FQNEAQ. The V end was cut by 2 bases, the J end by 2 bases, with 16 bases between. This CDR3 has 16 amino acids. The CDR3 nucleotides are TGTGCCAGCAGCTTAATCAGGTTCCCTTCTCCCTACGAGCAGTACTTC. Residues: CASSLIRFPSPYEQYF.

V and J are TRBV5-1 and TRBJ1-4, with 12 positions matching TRBD1. From germline, CDR1 is SGHRS and CDR2 YFSETQ. V dropped 7 bases and J dropped 1; count of bases not matched to a gene: 2. The CDR3 consists of 15 residues. The CDR3 DNA follows: TGCGCCAGCGGGGACAGGGGGCTAACTAATGAAAAACTGTTTTTT. Residues: CASGDRGLTNEKLFF.

This sequence joins TRBV30 and TRBJ1-5, with a tentative D call TRBD1 (6 bases). This CDR3 contains 14 residues. Germline V gives CDR1 GTSNPN, CDR2 SVGIG (reference sequence). V lost 2 bases, J lost 4 bases, and 12 bases lay in between. The CDR3 sequence is CAWSFRGGNQPQHF. Written as DNA, the CDR3 is TGTGCCTGGAGTTTTAGGGGGGGGAATCAGCCCCAGCATTTT.

Within the sample, this clone is medium-sized. In nucleotides, the CDR3 is TGTGCCAGCTCACCAGGGACAGCCGCAATGAACACTGAAGCTTTCTTT. This encodes CASSPGTAAMNTEAFF. The chain uses TRBV18 and TRBJ1-1; TRBD1 matches 7 bases. CDR1 and CDR2 (germline): KGHSH, LQKENI. The ends lost 2 bases at V and 0 bases at J; junction bases unmatched: 6. This CDR3 is 16 amino acids long.

This chain links TRBV11-2 with TRBJ2-1; possible D gene TRBD2, 5 bases. Trimming cost V 0 bases and J 2 bases, with 11 bases left between them. In germline, CDR1 is SGHAT, CDR2 FQNNGV. The length of the CDR3 is 16 residues. CDR3 region: CASSLEGRAAYNEQFF. DNA of the CDR3: TGTGCCAGCAGCTTAGAAGGGCGGGCAGCCTACAATGAGCAGTTCTTC.

The rearrangement links TRBV9 to TRBJ1-4; D is perhaps TRBD1 (6 bases). The CDR3 extends over 16 amino acids. The germline V gene has CDR1 SGDLS and CDR2 YYNGEE. The germline V and J ends were trimmed by 4 bases and 2 bases, with 15 bases remaining between them. CDR3 nucleotide sequence: TGTGCCAGCAGCCCAGGGGACCGTGGGACTAATGAAAAACTGTTTTTT. Residues: CASSPGDRGTNEKLFF.

This chain links TRBV7-3 with TRBJ2-1, with D tentatively TRBD1 (5 bases). V shed 2 bases and J shed 6 bases, with 14 bases lying between them. The germline V gene has CDR1 SGHTA and CDR2 FQGTGA. The CDR3 has 15 amino acids. CDR3 coding DNA: TGTGCCAGCAGCTTATTTTATGGCCAGGGCAATGAGCAGTTCTTC. It encodes CASSLFYGQGNEQFF.

The chain employs TRBV6-5 and TRBJ1-6; 12 bases agree with TRBD1. The CDR3 covers 14 residues. Trimming at V came to 5 bases and at J to 10 bases, leaving 3 bases not matched to a gene. Germline values: CDR1 MNHEY, CDR2 SVGAGI. Written as DNA, the CDR3 is TGTGCCAGCAGTACCGGGACAGGGGGCTCACCCCTCCACTTT. Translating it yields CASSTGTGGSPLHF.

The chain joins TRBV6-6 to TRBJ1-5, with 9 positions matching TRBD1. Per the germline V gene, CDR1 is MNHNY and CDR2 is SVGAGI (reference sequence). There are 15 residues in the CDR3. The trim removed 7 bases at V and 7 bases at J, leaving 11 bases unmatched. This CDR3 reads CASTQRDRAGQPQHF. The CDR3 region has the DNA TGTGCCAGCACCCAACGGGACAGGGCAGGGCAGCCCCAGCATTTT.

The chain uses TRBV5-5 and TRBJ1-2; 7 bases agree with TRBD1. The CDR3 contains 14 residues. V lost 2 bases, J lost 8 bases, and 9 bases stayed unmatched. Germline CDR1 is SGHKS and CDR2 is YYEKEE (reference sequence). The CDR3 DNA reads TGTGCCAGCAGCTTCGACAGGGATTTCTGGGGCTACACCTTC. This sequence encodes CASSFDRDFWGYTF.

The chain carries TRBV7-2 and TRBJ1-5; 10 bases line up with TRBD1. Germline V lookup: CDR1 SGHTA, CDR2 FQGNSA. J was trimmed by 7 bases and V by 5 bases; bases with no gene match: 5. This CDR3 is 14 amino acids long. The CDR3 sequence: CASSEGTGEQPQHF. The CDR3 bases are TGTGCCAGCAGCGAAGGGACAGGGGAGCAGCCCCAGCATTTT.

DNA for the CDR3: TGTGCCAGCTCACCAGAGGGACTAGCGGGGGGCAATGAGCAGTTCTTC. It encodes CASSPEGLAGGNEQFF. The chain has TRBV18 and TRBJ2-1; TRBD2 matches 15 bases. This CDR3 has 16 residues. The V gene end was trimmed by 2 bases and the J gene end by 6 bases; junction bases not matched to a gene: 2. Germline assignment: CDR1 KGHSH and CDR2 LQKENI.

V and J are TRBV19 and TRBJ1-3; D call uncertain. Germline CDR1 and CDR2: LNHDA and SQIVND (reference sequence). The CDR3 length is 13 residues. V was trimmed by 3 bases and J by 2 bases, leaving 5 bases between them. CDR3 nucleotides: TGTGCCAGTAGTATCCGTACTGGAAACACCATATATTTT. It translates to CASSIRTGNTIYF.

The J gene is TRBJ2-3, the V gene TRBV18, with TRBD1 matching over 9 bases. Looked up from germline, CDR1 is KGHSH and CDR2 is LQKENI. The CDR3 has 15 amino acids. The V gene end was trimmed by 8 bases and the J gene end by 1 base; junction bases not matched to a gene: 7. CDR3 nucleotides: TGTGCCAGCGTCACAGGGGGCCAGGGCACAGATACGCAGTATTTT. Translating gives CASVTGGQGTDTQYF.

The V and J genes are TRBV4-1 and TRBJ2-6, with TRBD1 identical over 7 bases. CDR1 and CDR2 from the germline V gene are MGHRA and YSYEKL. With V trimmed by 0 bases and J by 0 bases, 8 bases remained unmatched. CDR3 length equals 19 residues. The chain's CDR3 is CASSQDQGDAISGANVLTF. For the CDR3, the DNA is TGCGCCAGCAGCCAAGATCAGGGGGATGCGATCTCTGGGGCCAACGTCCTGACTTTC.

V gene TRBV10-3 combines with J gene TRBJ2-6; perhaps TRBD1 as D (7 bases). Trimming took off 6 bases at V and 4 bases at J, with 16 bases between the two ends. Per germline, CDR1 ENHRY and CDR2 SYGVKD. CDR3 length: 16 amino acids. The CDR3, as DNA: TGTGCCATCAGCGGAGGGGGCCGGACCGGGGCCAACGTCCTGACTTTC. Its translation: CAISGGGRTGANVLTF.

This chain uses TRBV9 with TRBJ2-2, with D hard to call. The CDR3 runs to 16 residues. Trimming removed 0 bases from V and 1 base from J, with 10 bases in between. Germline loops: CDR1 SGDLS, CDR2 YYNGEE. The CDR3 sequence: CASSVGAAMNTGELFF. As DNA, the CDR3 is TGTGCCAGCAGCGTAGGGGCAGCCATGAACACCGGGGAGCTGTTTTTT. The full variable domain, its missing parts supplied by reference TRBV9 and TRBJ2-2, is DSGVTQTPKHLITATGQRVTLRCSPRSGDLSVYWYQQSLDQGLQFLIQYYNGEERAKGNILERFSAQQFPDLHSELNLSSLELGDSALYFCASSVGAAMNTGELFFGEGSRLTVL.

This sequence joins TRBV10-3 and TRBJ2-5; TRBD2 matches 7 bases. The trim removed 3 bases at V and 1 base at J, leaving 5 bases unmatched. Germline V lookup: CDR1 ENHRY, CDR2 SYGVKD. The length of the CDR3 is 15 residues. The CDR3 DNA reads as TGTGCCATCAGTGAACAAAGCGGGACCCAAGAGACCCAGTACTTC. It encodes CAISEQSGTQETQYF.

J is TRBJ2-3 and V is TRBV5-4; 10 bases line up with TRBD2. V lost 3 bases and J lost 3; bases outside the gene matches: 4. Germline lookup yields CDR1 SGHNT and CDR2 YYREEE (reference sequence). CDR3 length: 15 residues. CDR3 in DNA: TGTGCCAGCAGCTGGAAGACTAGCGGGACAGATACGCAGTATTTT. It encodes CASSWKTSGTDTQYF.

This rearrangement joins TRBV5-5 to TRBJ2-1; possible D gene TRBD2, 6 bases. CDR3 size: 13 residues. Germline V gene data show CDR1 as SGHKS and CDR2 as YYEKEE (reference sequence). Trimming left V 0 bases short and J 6 bases short, with 7 bases between. Written as DNA, the CDR3 is TGTGCCAGCAGCTTGGTCGGGGGCAATGAGCAGTTCTTC. It yields the protein CASSLVGGNEQFF. Looking up the rest from reference TRBV5-5 and TRBJ2-1 gives the full variable domain: DAGVTQSPTHLIKTRGQQVTLRCSPISGHKSVSWYQQVLGQGPQFIFQYYEKEERGRGNFPDRFSARQFPNYSSELNVNALLLGDSALYLCASSLVGGNEQFFGPGTRLTVL.

The genes are TRBV7-9 and TRBJ2-5; maybe TRBD2 (7 bases). V was cut by 5 bases and J by 0 bases, with 13 bases left in between. The CDR3 is made up of 15 amino acids. CDR1 and CDR2 (germline): SEHNR, FQNEAQ (reference sequence). The CDR3 bases are TGTGCCAGCAGCCCTGGGGGGGGCTACCAAGAGACCCAGTACTTC. Amino acids: CASSPGGGYQETQYF.